This T cell receptor beta chain stems from a study of T cell repertoires and HLA-DP antigens. CDR3 length: 15 residues. V gave up 4 bases and J gave up 4 bases, with 17 bases separating them. Per the germline V gene, CDR1 is SGHTA and CDR2 is FQGNSA. Generated by immunoSEQ multiplex PCR, the TCRdb table keeps only in-frame clones and is missing some. The table records approximately 100,000 clones, about 89% of them present only once. Details on this clone: Its target is unknown.

This sequence joins TRBV7-2 and TRBJ2-7; D possibly uses TRBD1 or TRBD2 (6 bases each). The receptor was isolated from a man in his fifties or sixties in good health and CMV-seronegative. Sequencing used CD4+ T cells from PBMCs. The CDR3 loop reads CASSSSPGANYEQYF. The CDR3 region has the DNA TGTGCCAGCAGCTCCAGTCCGGGGGCGAATTACGAGCAGTACTTC. Looking up the rest from reference TRBV7-2 and TRBJ2-7 gives the full variable domain: GAGVSQSPSNKVTEKGKDVELRCDPISGHTALYWYRQSLGQGLEFLIYFQGNSAPDKSGLPSDRFSAERTGGSVSTLTIQRTQQEDSAVYLCASSSSPGANYEQYFGPGTRLTVT.